Below are 6 T cell receptor beta chains sequenced from a single sample in a study of T cell responses to AZD1222 COVID-19 vaccine. Here immunoSEQ multiplex PCR was the method, and the copy in TCRdb shows in-frame clones only, minus some. In the table there are about 120,000 clones, 84% of which are singletons. This specimen consisted of peripheral blood, obtained 28 days after the second AZD1222 dose. Every receptor here comes from an adult who received the AZD1222 COVID-19 vaccine.

J is TRBJ1-5 and V is TRBV30; the D is unclear. The V end lost 0 bases, the J end lost 3 bases, and 12 bases lay between the germline ends. The CDR3 sequence is 15 residues long. The germline CDR1 and CDR2 sequences are GTSNPN and SVGIG (reference sequence). CDR3 loop: CAWSVWSGDNQPQHF. The CDR3, as DNA: TGTGCCTGGAGTGTATGGTCGGGCGACAATCAGCCCCAGCATTTT.

CDR3 DNA: TGCAGCGTTAATCCGGACGGAACCTATGGCTACACCTTC. This gives the protein CSVNPDGTYGYTF. The V and J genes are TRBV29-1 and TRBJ1-2; D unresolved. With 5 bases removed from V and 4 bases from J, the gap between germline ends came to 14 bases. Germline CDR1 and CDR2: SQVTM and ANQGSEA. This CDR3 comprises 13 residues.

This chain uses TRBV7-9 with TRBJ1-2; D is ambiguous. V was trimmed by 4 bases and J by 8 bases, leaving 17 bases between them. In germline, CDR1 is SEHNR, CDR2 FQNEAQ (reference sequence). The CDR3 loop spans 14 amino acids. This CDR3 reads CASSYGMPSRGYTF. CDR3 bases: TGTGCCAGCAGCTACGGCATGCCCTCGCGGGGCTACACCTTC.

The chain couples TRBV11-2 to TRBJ1-4; D is perhaps TRBD1 (5 bases). The V end was cut by 3 bases, the J end by 8 bases, with 10 bases between. The CDR3 runs to 13 residues. CDR1 is SGHAT and CDR2 is FQNNGV in the germline V gene. CDR3 in DNA: TGTGCCAGCAGCTTTTATAGGGGAGAAAAACTGTTTTTT. Translation gives CASSFYRGEKLFF.

V and J are TRBV2 and TRBJ2-7, with TRBD2 matching 9 bases. The V and J ends lost 8 bases and 2 bases, in that order; junction bases with no gene match: 10. The CDR3 is made up of 15 amino acids. Per the germline V gene, CDR1 is SNHLY and CDR2 is FYNNEI. CDR3 coding DNA: TGTGCCAGCCAAAGGGCGGGGGGGCCTACCTACGAGCAGTACTTC. Its protein is CASQRAGGPTYEQYF.

This clone was seen just once. J is TRBJ2-7 and V is TRBV7-2, with D hard to call. V was trimmed by 4 bases and J by 0 bases, leaving 7 bases between them. There are 13 residues in the CDR3. CDR1 is SGHTA and CDR2 is FQGNSA in the germline V gene. CDR3 amino acids: CASSSYNSYEQYF. The CDR3 DNA reads TGTGCCAGCAGCTCCTACAACTCCTACGAGCAGTACTTC.